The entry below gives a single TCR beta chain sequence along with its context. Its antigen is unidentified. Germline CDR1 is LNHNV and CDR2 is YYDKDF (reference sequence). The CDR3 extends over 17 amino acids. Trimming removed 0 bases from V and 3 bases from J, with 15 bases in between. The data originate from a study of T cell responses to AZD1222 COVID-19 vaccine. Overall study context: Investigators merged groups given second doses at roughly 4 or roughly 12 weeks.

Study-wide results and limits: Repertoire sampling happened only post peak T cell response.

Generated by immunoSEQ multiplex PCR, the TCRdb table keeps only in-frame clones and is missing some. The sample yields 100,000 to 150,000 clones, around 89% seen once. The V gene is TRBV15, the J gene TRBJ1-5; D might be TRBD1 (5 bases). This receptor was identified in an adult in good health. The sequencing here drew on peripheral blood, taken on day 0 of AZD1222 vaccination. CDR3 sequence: CATSRDKLGVYNQPQHF. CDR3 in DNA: TGTGCCACCAGCAGAGATAAATTGGGGGTGTACAATCAGCCCCAGCATTTT.